The 16 T cell receptor beta chains below come from one sample, sequenced in a study of monozygotic twins with inflammatory bowel disease. TCRdb reprocessed the 5' RACE reads and reports one entry per CDR3 protein, with no DNA. The sample's table shows around 150,000 distinct CDR3 sequences. Sequencing was done on a sample of blood. Receptor source: a human donor with ulcerative colitis or Crohn's disease, or a healthy co-twin of an affected twin (not recorded which).

This rearrangement joins TRBV10-3 to TRBJ2-7. The CDR3 has 11 residues. CDR1 ENHRY and CDR2 SYGVKD come from the germline V gene. The CDR3 reads CAISAKDEQYF.

This rearrangement joins TRBV12-3 or TRBV12-4 to TRBJ2-5; TCRdb names TRBD2, which stays unverified in the absence of DNA. CDR3 length equals 19 residues. The CDR3 here is CASRDSWGLAGTYQETQYF.

CDR3 amino acids: CATSDHWGDGAQHF. The rearrangement joins TRBV24-1 to TRBJ1-5; TCRdb's D gene call, TRBD1, goes unchecked for lack of DNA. The V gene's germline CDR1 is KGHDR and CDR2 SFDVKD. The CDR3 is made up of 14 amino acids.

This CDR3 is CASSSGTSGNTIFF. The chain has TRBV5-1 and TRBJ1-3; TCRdb's D call, TRBD1, is unchecked because there is no DNA. Germline CDR1 is SGHRS and CDR2 is YFSETQ. This CDR3 comprises 14 residues.

The V and J genes are TRBV7-9 and TRBJ2-7; TCRdb's D call, TRBD1, is unchecked because there is no DNA. CDR1 and CDR2 (germline): SEHNR, FQNEAQ (reference sequence). CDR3 length: 16 residues. CDR3 amino acids: CASSLGGGRSSYEQYF.

The chain is built from TRBV11-3 and TRBJ2-1; with no DNA, the TCRdb D assignment of TRBD2 cannot be verified. CDR1 SGHNT and CDR2 YENEEA come from the germline V gene. The CDR3 consists of 16 residues. CDR3 amino acids: CASSLDGLAGYNEQFF.

The rearrangement uses TRBV6-5 and TRBJ2-1; the D call of TRBD1 rests on TCRdb alone, since no DNA is present to check it. Germline values: CDR1 MNHEY, CDR2 SVGAGI. The CDR3 loop spans 15 amino acids. CDR3 in amino acids: CASSYSVGEVDEQFF.

V usage is TRBV5-1 and J usage is TRBJ2-3; with no DNA, the TCRdb D assignment of TRBD1 cannot be verified. Germline lookup yields CDR1 SGHRS and CDR2 YFSETQ. This CDR3 has 16 residues. This chain's CDR3 is CASLQGQGGSTDTQYF.

The CDR3 reads CSAIFRGGTNYGYTF. This rearrangement joins TRBV20-1 to TRBJ1-2; with no DNA, the TCRdb D assignment of TRBD1 cannot be verified. Germline V CDR1 and CDR2: DFQATT, SNEGSKA (reference sequence). The CDR3 has 15 amino acids.

This chain connects TRBV5-1 to TRBJ2-1; absent DNA, TCRdb's TRBD1 call cannot be checked. CDR3 size: 15 residues. Germline V gene data show CDR1 as SGHRS and CDR2 as YFSETQ. This CDR3 reads CASSRGTGDYNEQFF.

This chain uses TRBV7-6 with TRBJ2-7; there is no DNA to check the TCRdb D call of TRBD2. The CDR3 runs 16 residues. In germline, CDR1 is SGHVS, CDR2 FNYEAQ. The CDR3 region is CASSLTAGPFPYEQYF.

This chain links TRBV5-1 with TRBJ2-3; the D call of TRBD2 rests on TCRdb alone, since no DNA is present to check it. The CDR3 extends over 15 amino acids. Germline values: CDR1 SGHRS, CDR2 YFSETQ. CDR3 protein: CASSSPAGDTDTQYF.

The V call is TRBV4-3, the J call TRBJ1-2. In germline, CDR1 is LGHNA, CDR2 YSLEER. The CDR3 length is 13 residues. CDR3 amino acids: CASSQERSGGYTF.

J is TRBJ2-2 and V is TRBV7-7. The CDR3 contains 14 residues. Germline V gene lookup returns CDR1 SSHAT and CDR2 FNYEAQ (reference sequence). The chain's CDR3 is CASRLAGNTGELFF. Full variable domain (missing parts from reference TRBV7-7 and TRBJ2-2): GAGVSQSPRYKVTKRGQDVTLRCDPISSHATLYWYQQALGQGPEFLTYFNYEAQPDKSGLPSDRFSAERPEGSISTLTIQRTEQRDSAMYRCASRLAGNTGELFFGEGSRLTVL.

The V call is TRBV27, the J call TRBJ1-1; checking the TCRdb D call of TRBD1 is not possible without DNA. CDR1 is MNHEY and CDR2 is SMNVEV in the germline V gene (reference sequence). This CDR3 comprises 16 residues. The CDR3: CASSLRQGVMNTEAFF.

The rearrangement links TRBV18 to TRBJ2-7; the TCRdb D gene call, TRBD2, has no DNA to confirm it. CDR1 and CDR2 from the germline V gene are KGHSH and LQKENI. The CDR3 is made up of 16 amino acids. CDR3 amino acids: CASSKSTSGSEYEQYF. Based on the CDR3 plus reference TRBV18 and TRBJ2-7, the full variable domain is NAGVMQNPRHLVRRRGQEARLRCSPMKGHSHVYWYRQLPEEGLKFMVYLQKENIIDESGMPKERFSAEFPKEGPSILRIQQVVRGDSAAYFCASSKSTSGSEYEQYFGPGTRLTVT.